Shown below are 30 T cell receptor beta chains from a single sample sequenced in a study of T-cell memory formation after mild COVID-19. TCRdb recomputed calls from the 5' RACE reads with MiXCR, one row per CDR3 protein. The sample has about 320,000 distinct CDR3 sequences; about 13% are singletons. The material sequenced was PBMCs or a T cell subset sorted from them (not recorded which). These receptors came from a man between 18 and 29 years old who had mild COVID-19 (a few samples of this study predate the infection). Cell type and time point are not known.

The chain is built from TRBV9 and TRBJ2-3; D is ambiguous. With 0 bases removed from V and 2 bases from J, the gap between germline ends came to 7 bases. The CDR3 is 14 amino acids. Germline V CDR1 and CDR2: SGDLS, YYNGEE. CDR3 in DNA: TGTGCCAGCAGCGTAGGGGCAGTCACAGATACGCAGTATTTT. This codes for CASSVGAVTDTQYF.

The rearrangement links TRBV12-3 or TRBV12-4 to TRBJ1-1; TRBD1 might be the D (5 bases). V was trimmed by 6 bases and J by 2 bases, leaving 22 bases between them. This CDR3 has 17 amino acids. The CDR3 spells CASSRNRQYSINTEAFF. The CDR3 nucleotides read TGTGCCAGCAGCCGGAATCGACAGTACTCCATAAACACTGAAGCTTTCTTT.

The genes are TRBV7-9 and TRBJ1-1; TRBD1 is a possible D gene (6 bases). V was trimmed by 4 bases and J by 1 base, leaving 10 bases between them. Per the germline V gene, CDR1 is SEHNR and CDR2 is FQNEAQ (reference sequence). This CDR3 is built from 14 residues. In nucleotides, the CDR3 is TGTGCCAGCAGCTCACCGACAGGGAACACTGAAGCTTTCTTT. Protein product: CASSSPTGNTEAFF.

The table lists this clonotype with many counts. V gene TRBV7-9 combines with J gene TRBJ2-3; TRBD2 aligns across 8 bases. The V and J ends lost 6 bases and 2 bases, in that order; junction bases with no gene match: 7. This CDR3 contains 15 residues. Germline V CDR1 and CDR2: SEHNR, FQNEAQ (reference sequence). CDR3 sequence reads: CASSPTGGPTDTQYF. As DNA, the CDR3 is TGTGCCAGCAGTCCGACGGGGGGGCCCACAGATACGCAGTATTTT. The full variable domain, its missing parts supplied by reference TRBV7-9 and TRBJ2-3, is DTGVSQNPRHKITKRGQNVTFRCDPISEHNRLYWYRQTLGQGPEFLTYFQNEAQLEKSRLLSDRFSAERPKGSFSTLEIQRTEQGDSAMYLCASSPTGGPTDTQYFGPGTRLTVL.

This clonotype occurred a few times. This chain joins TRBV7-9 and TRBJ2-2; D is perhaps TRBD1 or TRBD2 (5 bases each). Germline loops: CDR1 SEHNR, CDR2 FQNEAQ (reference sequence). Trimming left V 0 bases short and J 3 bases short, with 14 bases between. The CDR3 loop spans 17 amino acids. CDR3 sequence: CASSLAGTAAHTGELFF. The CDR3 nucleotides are TGTGCCAGCAGCTTAGCAGGGACCGCCGCTCACACCGGGGAGCTGTTTTTT.

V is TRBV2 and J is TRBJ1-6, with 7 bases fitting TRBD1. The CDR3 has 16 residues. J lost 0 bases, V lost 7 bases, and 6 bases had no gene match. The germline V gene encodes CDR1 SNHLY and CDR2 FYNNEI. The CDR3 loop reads CASKLEGASYNSPLHF. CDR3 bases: TGTGCCAGCAAGTTGGAGGGGGCCTCCTATAATTCACCCCTCCACTTT.

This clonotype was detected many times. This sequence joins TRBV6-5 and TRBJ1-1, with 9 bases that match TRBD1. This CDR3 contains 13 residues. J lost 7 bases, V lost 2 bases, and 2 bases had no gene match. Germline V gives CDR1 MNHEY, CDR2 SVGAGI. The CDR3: CASSYPTGGEAFF. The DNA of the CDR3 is TGTGCCAGCAGTTACCCGACAGGGGGTGAAGCTTTCTTT.

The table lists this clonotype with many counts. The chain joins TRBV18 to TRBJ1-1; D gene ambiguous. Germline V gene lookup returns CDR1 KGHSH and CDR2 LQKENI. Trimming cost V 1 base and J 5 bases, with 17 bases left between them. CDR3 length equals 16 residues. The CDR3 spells CASSPLGAVTGTEAFF. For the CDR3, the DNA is TGTGCCAGCTCACCACTGGGAGCGGTAACGGGAACTGAAGCTTTCTTT. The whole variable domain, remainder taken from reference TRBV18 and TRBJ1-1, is NAGVMQNPRHLVRRRGQEARLRCSPMKGHSHVYWYRQLPEEGLKFMVYLQKENIIDESGMPKERFSAEFPKEGPSILRIQQVVRGDSAAYFCASSPLGAVTGTEAFFGQGTRLTVV.

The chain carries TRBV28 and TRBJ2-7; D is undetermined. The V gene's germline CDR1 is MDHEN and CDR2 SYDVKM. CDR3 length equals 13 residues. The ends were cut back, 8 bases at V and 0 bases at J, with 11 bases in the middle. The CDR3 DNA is TGTGCCAGCGGTTGGAGAAGCTCCTACGAGCAGTACGTC. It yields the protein CASGWRSSYEQYV.

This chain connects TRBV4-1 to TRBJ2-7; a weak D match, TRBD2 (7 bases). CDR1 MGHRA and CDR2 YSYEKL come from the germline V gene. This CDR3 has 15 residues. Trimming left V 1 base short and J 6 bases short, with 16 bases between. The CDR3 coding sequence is TGCGCCAGCAGCCAAGTGGGGGGGCGTTCGGGCGAGCAGTACTTC. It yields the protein CASSQVGGRSGEQYF.

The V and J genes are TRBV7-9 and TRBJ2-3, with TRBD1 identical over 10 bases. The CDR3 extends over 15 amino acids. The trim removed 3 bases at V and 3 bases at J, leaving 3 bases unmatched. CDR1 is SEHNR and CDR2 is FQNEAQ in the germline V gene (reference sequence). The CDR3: CASSFGTGETDTQYF. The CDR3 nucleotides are TGTGCCAGCAGCTTTGGGACAGGGGAGACAGATACGCAGTATTTT. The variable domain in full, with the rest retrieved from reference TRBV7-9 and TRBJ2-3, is DTGVSQNPRHKITKRGQNVTFRCDPISEHNRLYWYRQTLGQGPEFLTYFQNEAQLEKSRLLSDRFSAERPKGSFSTLEIQRTEQGDSAMYLCASSFGTGETDTQYFGPGTRLTVL.

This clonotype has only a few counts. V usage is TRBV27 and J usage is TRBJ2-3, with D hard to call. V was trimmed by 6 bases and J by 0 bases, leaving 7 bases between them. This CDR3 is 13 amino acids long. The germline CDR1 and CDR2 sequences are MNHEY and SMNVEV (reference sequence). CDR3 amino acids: CASRADSTDTQYF. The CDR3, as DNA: TGTGCCAGCAGGGCGGACAGCACAGATACGCAGTATTTT.

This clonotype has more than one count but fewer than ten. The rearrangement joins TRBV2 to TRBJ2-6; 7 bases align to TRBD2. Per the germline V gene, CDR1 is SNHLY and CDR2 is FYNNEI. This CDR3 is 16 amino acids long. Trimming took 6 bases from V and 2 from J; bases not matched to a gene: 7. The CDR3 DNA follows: TGTGCCAGCAGCGGACTTGGGGGGGCTGGGGCCAACGTCCTGACTTTC. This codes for CASSGLGGAGANVLTF.

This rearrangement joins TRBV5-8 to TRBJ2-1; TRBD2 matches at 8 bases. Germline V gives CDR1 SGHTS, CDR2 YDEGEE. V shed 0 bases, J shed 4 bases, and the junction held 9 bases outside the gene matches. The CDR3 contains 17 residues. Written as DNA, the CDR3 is TGTGCCAGCAGCTTGGGGCACCGAGTAGCGGGATACAATGAGCAGTTCTTC. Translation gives CASSLGHRVAGYNEQFF.

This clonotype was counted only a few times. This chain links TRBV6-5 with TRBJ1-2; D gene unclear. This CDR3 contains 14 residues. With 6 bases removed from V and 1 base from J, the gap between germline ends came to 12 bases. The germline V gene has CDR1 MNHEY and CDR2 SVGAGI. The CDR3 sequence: CASRLDGFNYGYTF. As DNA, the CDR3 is TGTGCCAGCAGGCTTGACGGGTTTAACTATGGCTACACCTTC.

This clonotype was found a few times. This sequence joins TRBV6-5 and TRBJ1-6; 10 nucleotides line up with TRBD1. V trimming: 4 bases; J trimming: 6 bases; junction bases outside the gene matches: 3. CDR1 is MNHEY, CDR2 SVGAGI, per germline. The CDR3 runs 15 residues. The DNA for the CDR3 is TGTGCCAGCAGTTCCGGGACAGGGGCTAATTCACCCCTCCACTTT. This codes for CASSSGTGANSPLHF.

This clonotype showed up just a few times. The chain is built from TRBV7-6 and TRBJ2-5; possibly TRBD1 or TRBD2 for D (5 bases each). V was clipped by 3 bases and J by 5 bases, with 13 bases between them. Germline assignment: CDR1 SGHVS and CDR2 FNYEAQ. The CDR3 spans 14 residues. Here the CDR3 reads CASSFSRDVETQYF. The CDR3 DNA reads TGTGCCAGCAGCTTTTCTCGGGACGTGGAGACCCAGTACTTC.

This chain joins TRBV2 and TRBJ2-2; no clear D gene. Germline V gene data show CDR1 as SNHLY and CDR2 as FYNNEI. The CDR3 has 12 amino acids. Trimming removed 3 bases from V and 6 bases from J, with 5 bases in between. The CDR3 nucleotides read TGTGCCAGCAGTGATATGGCCGGGGAGCTGTTTTTT. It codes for CASSDMAGELFF. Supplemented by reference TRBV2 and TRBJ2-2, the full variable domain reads EPEVTQTPSHQVTQMGQEVILRCVPISNHLYFYWYRQILGQKVEFLVSFYNNEISEKSEIFDDQFSVERPDGSNFTLKIRSTKLEDSAMYFCASSDMAGELFFGEGSRLTVL.

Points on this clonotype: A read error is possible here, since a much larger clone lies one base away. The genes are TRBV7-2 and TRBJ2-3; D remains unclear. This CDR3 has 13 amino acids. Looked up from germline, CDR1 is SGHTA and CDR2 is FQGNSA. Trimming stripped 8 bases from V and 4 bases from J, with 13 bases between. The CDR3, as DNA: TGTGCCAGCCGCTCGGGCCCTCCAGATACGCAGTATTTT. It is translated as CASRSGPPDTQYF.

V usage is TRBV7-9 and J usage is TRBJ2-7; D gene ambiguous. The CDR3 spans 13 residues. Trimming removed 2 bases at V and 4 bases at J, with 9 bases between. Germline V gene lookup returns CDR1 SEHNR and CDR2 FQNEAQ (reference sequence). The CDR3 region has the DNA TGTGCCAGCAGCTTATCGCCGAAGTACGAGCAGTACTTC. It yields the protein CASSLSPKYEQYF. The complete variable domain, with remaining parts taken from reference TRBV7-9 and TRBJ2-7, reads DTGVSQNPRHKITKRGQNVTFRCDPISEHNRLYWYRQTLGQGPEFLTYFQNEAQLEKSRLLSDRFSAERPKGSFSTLEIQRTEQGDSAMYLCASSLSPKYEQYFGPGTRLTVT.

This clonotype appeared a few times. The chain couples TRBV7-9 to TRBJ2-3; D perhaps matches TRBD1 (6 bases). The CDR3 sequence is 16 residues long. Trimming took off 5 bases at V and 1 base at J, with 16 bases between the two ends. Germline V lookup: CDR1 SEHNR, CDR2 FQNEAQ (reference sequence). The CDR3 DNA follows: TGTGCCAGCAGCCAAAGGACAGAGCCCCGCACAGATACGCAGTATTTT. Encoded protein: CASSQRTEPRTDTQYF. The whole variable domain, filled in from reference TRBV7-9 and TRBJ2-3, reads DTGVSQNPRHKITKRGQNVTFRCDPISEHNRLYWYRQTLGQGPEFLTYFQNEAQLEKSRLLSDRFSAERPKGSFSTLEIQRTEQGDSAMYLCASSQRTEPRTDTQYFGPGTRLTVL.

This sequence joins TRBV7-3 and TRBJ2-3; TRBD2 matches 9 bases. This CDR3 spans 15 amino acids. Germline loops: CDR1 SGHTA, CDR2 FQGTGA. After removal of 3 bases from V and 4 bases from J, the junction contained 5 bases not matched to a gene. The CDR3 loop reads CASSLGGGDPDTQYF. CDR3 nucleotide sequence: TGTGCCAGCAGCTTGGGCGGGGGGGATCCAGATACGCAGTATTTT.

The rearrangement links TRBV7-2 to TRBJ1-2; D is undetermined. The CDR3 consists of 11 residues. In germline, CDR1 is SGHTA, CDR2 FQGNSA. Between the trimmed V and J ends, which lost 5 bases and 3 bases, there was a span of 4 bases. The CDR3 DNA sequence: TGTGCCAGCAGCGACTACTATGGCTACACCTTC. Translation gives CASSDYYGYTF.

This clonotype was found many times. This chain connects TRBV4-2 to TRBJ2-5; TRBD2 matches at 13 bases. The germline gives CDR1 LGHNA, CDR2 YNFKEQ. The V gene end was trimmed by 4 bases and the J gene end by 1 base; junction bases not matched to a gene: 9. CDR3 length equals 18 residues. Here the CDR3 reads CASSREPRTSGGQETQYF. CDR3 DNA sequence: TGTGCCAGCAGCCGCGAACCCCGGACTAGCGGGGGCCAAGAGACCCAGTACTTC.

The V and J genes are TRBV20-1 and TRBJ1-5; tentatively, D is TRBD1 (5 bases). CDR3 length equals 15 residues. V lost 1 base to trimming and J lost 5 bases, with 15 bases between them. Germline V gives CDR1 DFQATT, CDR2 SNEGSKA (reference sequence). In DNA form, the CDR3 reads TGCAGTGCTAGAGGGACAAGGAGGAAGCATCAGCCCCAGCATTTT. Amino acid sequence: CSARGTRRKHQPQHF.

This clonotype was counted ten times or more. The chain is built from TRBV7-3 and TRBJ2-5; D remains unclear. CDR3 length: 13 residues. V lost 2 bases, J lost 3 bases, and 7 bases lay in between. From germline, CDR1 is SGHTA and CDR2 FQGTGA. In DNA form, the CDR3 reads TGTGCCAGCAGCTTAGGACCTAAAGAGACCCAGTACTTC. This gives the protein CASSLGPKETQYF.

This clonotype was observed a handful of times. As DNA, the CDR3 is TGTGCCAGCAGTTTATTCAATATGATTCCTGAAGCTTTCTTT. It codes for CASSLFNMIPEAFF. The genes are TRBV28 and TRBJ1-1, with D unclear. Looked up from germline, CDR1 is MDHEN and CDR2 is SYDVKM. This CDR3 is 14 amino acids long. With 1 base removed from V and 6 bases from J, the gap between germline ends came to 12 bases.

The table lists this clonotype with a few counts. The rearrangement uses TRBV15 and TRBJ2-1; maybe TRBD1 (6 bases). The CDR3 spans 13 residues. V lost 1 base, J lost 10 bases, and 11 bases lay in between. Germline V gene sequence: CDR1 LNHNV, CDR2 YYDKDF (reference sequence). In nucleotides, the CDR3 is TGTGCCACCAGCAGAGCCTCCAGGGGAGAGCAGTTCTTC. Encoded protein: CATSRASRGEQFF.

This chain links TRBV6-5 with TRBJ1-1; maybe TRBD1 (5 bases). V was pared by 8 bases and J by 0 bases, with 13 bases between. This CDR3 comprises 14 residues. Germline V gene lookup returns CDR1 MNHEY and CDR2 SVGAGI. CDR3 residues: CASPPQGMNTEAFF. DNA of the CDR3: TGTGCCAGCCCCCCCCAGGGCATGAACACTGAAGCTTTCTTT.

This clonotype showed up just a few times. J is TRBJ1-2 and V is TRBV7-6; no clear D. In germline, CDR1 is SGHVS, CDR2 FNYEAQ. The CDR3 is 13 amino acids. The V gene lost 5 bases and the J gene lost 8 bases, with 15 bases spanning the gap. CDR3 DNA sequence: TGTGCCAGCAGCCGATCACGCGCGCAAGGCTACACCTTC. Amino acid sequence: CASSRSRAQGYTF.